The following is a TCR beta chain sequence with its context. Germline values: CDR1 SGHTA, CDR2 FQGNSA. This CDR3 comprises 14 residues. V was pared by 4 bases and J by 8 bases, with 6 bases of the junction left unmatched. Per the original data handling: Using reference gene primer amplification, nucleated cell counts were estimated. TCRdb's copy holds only in-frame clones and misses some; the assay was immunoSEQ multiplex PCR. V, J and clone size derive from that table, while D and trimming were established from the DNA sequence. The table records 200,000 to 250,000 clones, around 90% of them present only once. The sample originates from a study of blood T cell repertoires in COVID-19. As for the study in general: Nucleic acid was either cDNA or gDNA, and it came from T cells, B-cell-depleted T cells, or PBMCs.

The sequence was collected from a woman younger than 45 who had recovered from COVID-19. The source material was PBMCs or T cells enriched from blood (not recorded which). This chain links TRBV7-2 with TRBJ2-1, with TRBD1 matching over 9 bases. The CDR3 is CASSSPGQGYEQFF. The CDR3 bases are TGTGCCAGCAGCTCGCCGGGACAGGGATATGAGCAGTTCTTC.